This TCR beta chain emerged from a study of post-analysis software for immune sequencing data. Study results and limitations: Controls significantly exceeded multiple sclerosis patients in normalized Chao1 diversity. Compared with controls, patients had more of 4 to 6 TRBV segments, including TRBV5-6, TRBV5-1 and TRBV20-1.

Concerning this clonotype itself: Its antigen remains unknown.

cDNA libraries for TCR beta contained unique molecular identifiers. Using its own MiXCR run on the PCR reads, TCRdb lists one record per CDR3 protein. The sample includes roughly 650,000 distinct CDR3 sequences, 55% to 70% of them seen just once. Germline CDR1 SEHNR, CDR2 FQNEAQ (reference sequence). The CDR3 sequence is 16 residues long. The J segment lost 7 bases and the V segment lost 5 bases, leaving 13 bases of the junction unmatched. This chain links TRBV7-9 with TRBJ2-1, with 8 bases lining up with TRBD1. The source is a girl under 10 years old with multiple sclerosis. The sequenced material came from blood. In DNA, the CDR3 is TGTGCCAGCAGCCTCTCGTTGGGGGGACAGGTTAATGAGCAGTTCTTC. This translates into CASSLSLGGQVNEQFF.